Below are 30 T cell receptor beta chains sequenced from a single sample in a study of blood T cell repertoires in COVID-19. The repertoire was sequenced with immunoSEQ multiplex PCR; TCRdb's copy has only in-frame clones and lacks some. This table holds some 160,000 clones, about nine tenths found once. Sequenced input: peripheral blood. Every receptor here comes from a man in his late teens or twenties with acute or convalescent COVID-19.

This CDR3 is CASSRDRASYGYTF. The CDR3 coding sequence is TGTGCCAGCTCCCGCGACAGAGCCTCTTATGGCTACACCTTC. V and J are TRBV18 and TRBJ1-2; the D gene is possibly TRBD1 (5 bases). CDR1 and CDR2 from the germline V gene are KGHSH and LQKENI. The V end was cut by 6 bases, the J end by 5 bases, with 16 bases between. The CDR3 is made up of 14 amino acids.

This clone was seen a handful of times. V gene TRBV5-5 combines with J gene TRBJ2-2; the D is unclear. The CDR3 extends over 13 amino acids. Deletions cut 4 bases from V and 8 bases from J, with 12 bases between. Per the germline V gene, CDR1 is SGHKS and CDR2 is YYEKEE (reference sequence). CDR3 protein: CASSPVNVGELFF. For the CDR3, the DNA is TGTGCCAGCAGCCCGGTAAATGTAGGGGAGCTGTTTTTT. The variable domain in full, completed from reference TRBV5-5 and TRBJ2-2, reads DAGVTQSPTHLIKTRGQQVTLRCSPISGHKSVSWYQQVLGQGPQFIFQYYEKEERGRGNFPDRFSARQFPNYSSELNVNALLLGDSALYLCASSPVNVGELFFGEGSRLTVL.

The chain couples TRBV5-1 to TRBJ1-2; the match to TRBD1 covers 12 bases. This CDR3 has 18 amino acids. The V gene's germline CDR1 is SGHRS and CDR2 YFSETQ. V gave up 3 bases and J gave up 3 bases; unmatched junction bases: 12. The DNA of the CDR3 is TGCGCCAGCAGCTCCTCCGGGACAGGGGGCGTCGGAGACTATGGCTACACCTTC. Its translation is CASSSSGTGGVGDYGYTF.

The rearrangement links TRBV6-5 to TRBJ2-7, with a possible D match to TRBD2 (6 bases). The CDR3 consists of 14 residues. V gave up 1 base and J gave up 6 bases, with 13 bases separating them. Germline CDR1 MNHEY, CDR2 SVGAGI. The CDR3 DNA is TGTGCCAGCAGTTACTGGGGGGTTCTAGGCGAGCAGTACTTC. Translating gives CASSYWGVLGEQYF.

The V gene is TRBV5-4, the J gene TRBJ1-4, with a tentative D call TRBD1 (6 bases). V was cut by 4 bases and J by 5 bases, with 15 bases left in between. Germline assignment: CDR1 SGHNT and CDR2 YYREEE (reference sequence). The CDR3 is made up of 15 amino acids. In DNA form, the CDR3 reads TGTGCCAGCAGCCTGAAAACAGGGATAAATGAAAAACTGTTTTTT. This encodes CASSLKTGINEKLFF.

The chain employs TRBV6-5 and TRBJ2-3; TRBD1 might be the D (6 bases). Germline V gives CDR1 MNHEY, CDR2 SVGAGI. V was trimmed by 6 bases and J by 4 bases, leaving 17 bases between them. There are 15 residues in the CDR3. CDR3 sequence (DNA): TGTGCCAGCAGCATACAGGGAAGATACGCAGATACGCAGTATTTT. It yields the protein CASSIQGRYADTQYF.

In this sample, this clone turned up once. The J gene is TRBJ2-2, the V gene TRBV19, with 8 bases that match TRBD1. J lost 5 bases, V lost 3 bases, and 2 bases had no gene match. The CDR3 loop spans 14 amino acids. In germline, CDR1 is LNHDA, CDR2 SQIVND (reference sequence). CDR3 loop: CASSIQGATGELFF. In DNA form, the CDR3 reads TGTGCCAGTAGTATCCAGGGGGCGACCGGGGAGCTGTTTTTT.

This clone was counted a single time. The rearrangement links TRBV28 to TRBJ2-7; D perhaps matches TRBD2 (5 bases). The germline CDR1 and CDR2 sequences are MDHEN and SYDVKM. V lost 3 bases and J lost 3, with 15 bases in between. The CDR3 is 15 amino acids. CDR3 nucleotides: TGTGCCAGCAGTTTTCCCCCAGCGGAGATCTACGAGCAGTACTTC. Amino acid sequence: CASSFPPAEIYEQYF.

V usage is TRBV5-1 and J usage is TRBJ1-1; D unclear. Trimming shortened V by 0 bases and J by 1 base, and 13 bases separated the two germline ends. Germline V gene lookup returns CDR1 SGHRS and CDR2 YFSETQ. This CDR3 contains 16 residues. CDR3 coding DNA: TGCGCCAGCAGCTTGGCCGGGGTCAGGACGAACACTGAAGCTTTCTTT. Translation: CASSLAGVRTNTEAFF.

V gene TRBV7-2 combines with J gene TRBJ2-3; D remains ambiguous. Looked up from germline, CDR1 is SGHTA and CDR2 is FQGNSA. With 5 bases removed from V and 0 bases from J, the gap between germline ends came to 12 bases. This CDR3 has 15 amino acids. CDR3 sequence (DNA): TGTGCCAGCAGCCGTGACTTGGCTAGCACAGATACGCAGTATTTT. Residues: CASSRDLASTDTQYF. Supplemented by reference TRBV7-2 and TRBJ2-3, the full variable domain reads GAGVSQSPSNKVTEKGKDVELRCDPISGHTALYWYRQSLGQGLEFLIYFQGNSAPDKSGLPSDRFSAERTGGSVSTLTIQRTQQEDSAVYLCASSRDLASTDTQYFGPGTRLTVL.

The chain uses TRBV9 and TRBJ2-5; weak D call: TRBD2 (6 bases). Germline values: CDR1 SGDLS, CDR2 YYNGEE. Trimming cost V 1 base and J 5 bases, with 12 bases left between them. This CDR3 comprises 14 residues. The CDR3 bases are TGTGCCAGCAGCGTAATCGGGGGTGGGGAGACCCAGTACTTC. It codes for CASSVIGGGETQYF.

This clone was found once. V is TRBV20-1 and J is TRBJ2-7; 7 nucleotides match TRBD1. In germline, CDR1 is DFQATT, CDR2 SNEGSKA (reference sequence). The CDR3 totals 14 residues. The J segment lost 3 bases and the V segment lost 3 bases, leaving 8 bases of the junction unmatched. Written as DNA, the CDR3 is TGCAGTGCTAGTCCCCGGGACAGAAACTACGAGCAGTACTTC. Encoded protein: CSASPRDRNYEQYF.

The CDR3 bases are TGCGCCAGCAGCTTGGATCAGGGGGGAAACACCATATATTTT. As protein: CASSLDQGGNTIYF. V and J are TRBV5-1 and TRBJ1-3, with a possible D match to TRBD1 (6 bases). Germline CDR1 is SGHRS and CDR2 is YFSETQ. V was shortened by 0 bases and J by 4 bases, with 8 bases between the two germline ends. The CDR3 totals 14 residues.

This clone was seen a single time. The gene calls are TRBV5-8 and TRBJ2-1; maybe TRBD2 (6 bases). The length of the CDR3 is 14 residues. The V and J ends lost 4 bases and 8 bases respectively, with 16 bases between them. Germline V gene lookup returns CDR1 SGHTS and CDR2 YDEGEE. Here the CDR3 DNA reads TGTGCCAGCAGCCCGTTATCGGAGGGCGATGAGCAGTTCTTC. This translates into CASSPLSEGDEQFF.

The rearrangement joins TRBV2 to TRBJ1-2, with 11 bases identical to TRBD1. V lost 7 bases to trimming and J lost 8 bases; unmatched junction nucleotides: 12. This CDR3 has 15 amino acids. CDR1 is SNHLY, CDR2 FYNNEI, per germline. This CDR3 is CASIGRTGGAGGYTF. The CDR3 DNA reads TGTGCCAGCATCGGAAGGACAGGGGGCGCCGGGGGCTACACCTTC. Variable domain in full (rest from reference TRBV2 and TRBJ1-2): EPEVTQTPSHQVTQMGQEVILRCVPISNHLYFYWYRQILGQKVEFLVSFYNNEISEKSEIFDDQFSVERPDGSNFTLKIRSTKLEDSAMYFCASIGRTGGAGGYTFGSGTRLTVV.

The genes are TRBV3-1 (or the pseudogene TRBV3-2) and TRBJ1-1; 7 nucleotides agree with TRBD1. This CDR3 comprises 14 residues. V gave up 4 bases and J gave up 1 base; unmatched junction bases: 3. Germline CDR1 is LGHDT and CDR2 is YNNKEL (reference sequence). DNA for the CDR3: TGTGCCAGCAGCCTATGGGACAGGAACACTGAAGCTTTCTTT. It codes for CASSLWDRNTEAFF.

The chain recombines TRBV24-1 with TRBJ2-5; a weak D match, TRBD2 (5 bases). V was pared by 2 bases and J by 3 bases, with 9 bases between. CDR1 is KGHDR, CDR2 SFDVKD, per germline. This CDR3 spans 14 amino acids. For the CDR3, the DNA is TGTGCCACCAGTGATTCAGGAGGTGAAGAGACCCAGTACTTC. This gives the protein CATSDSGGEETQYF.

The genes are TRBV9 and TRBJ2-5; 8 bases align to TRBD2. With V trimmed by 2 bases and J by 2 bases, 8 bases remained unmatched. Per the germline V gene, CDR1 is SGDLS and CDR2 is YYNGEE. This CDR3 is built from 16 residues. CDR3 bases: TGTGCCAGCAGCGTTGGAACTAGCGGACTTCAAGAGACCCAGTACTTC. As protein: CASSVGTSGLQETQYF.

This chain connects TRBV24-1 to TRBJ1-4; 12 bases are shared with TRBD1. The CDR3 runs to 15 residues. Germline CDR1 KGHDR, CDR2 SFDVKD. Trimming took 8 bases from V and 14 from J; bases not matched to a gene: 14. CDR3 coding DNA: TGTGCCACCATCCCATTCCGGGACAGGGGGCGAGGGCTGTTTTTT. Its protein is CATIPFRDRGRGLFF.

The J gene is TRBJ2-6, the V gene TRBV7-9, with a tentative D call TRBD2 (5 bases). The CDR3 contains 17 residues. In germline, CDR1 is SEHNR, CDR2 FQNEAQ (reference sequence). Trimming stripped 5 bases from V and 0 bases from J, with 14 bases between. Written as DNA, the CDR3 is TGTGCCAGCAGCCCAGACGGACTTCCCTCTGGGGCCAACGTCCTGACTTTC. Its translation is CASSPDGLPSGANVLTF.

The V call is TRBV7-2, the J call TRBJ2-1; perhaps TRBD1 as D (5 bases). Trimming cost V 4 bases and J 8 bases, with 15 bases left between them. Germline CDR1 reads SGHTA; CDR2 reads FQGNSA. CDR3 length: 14 residues. The CDR3 bases are TGTGCCAGCAGCTACAGATCACAGGTACATGAGCAGTTCTTC. This translates into CASSYRSQVHEQFF. The whole variable domain, remainder taken from reference TRBV7-2 and TRBJ2-1, is GAGVSQSPSNKVTEKGKDVELRCDPISGHTALYWYRQSLGQGLEFLIYFQGNSAPDKSGLPSDRFSAERTGGSVSTLTIQRTQQEDSAVYLCASSYRSQVHEQFFGPGTRLTVL.

J is TRBJ1-5 and V is TRBV9; D perhaps matches TRBD1 (6 bases). The V end was cut by 3 bases, the J end by 1 base, with 11 bases between. This CDR3 contains 15 residues. CDR1 is SGDLS, CDR2 YYNGEE, per germline. In DNA form, the CDR3 reads TGTGCCAGCAGCGAAACGACAGGAAGCAATCAGCCCCAGCATTTT. The encoded protein is CASSETTGSNQPQHF.

This clone was picked up a small number of times. The chain recombines TRBV13 with TRBJ1-4, with D hard to call. V dropped 5 bases and J dropped 4 bases, with 11 bases sitting between them. CDR1 and CDR2 (germline): PRHDT, FYEKMQ (reference sequence). The CDR3 is made up of 14 amino acids. In DNA, the CDR3 is TGTGCCAGCAGCGGAGGGCAAGATAATGAAAAACTGTTTTTT. Its translation is CASSGGQDNEKLFF.

The V gene is TRBV5-1, the J gene TRBJ1-2; no firm D call. The CDR3 spans 15 residues. In germline, CDR1 is SGHRS, CDR2 YFSETQ. Trimming took off 1 base at V and 0 bases at J, with 10 bases between the two ends. The CDR3 bases are TGCGCCAGCAGCTTGAACGGGGATACTAACTATGGCTACACCTTC. This encodes CASSLNGDTNYGYTF.

To note about this clone: The same CDR3 also results from other DNA sequences found in this sample. V and J are TRBV18 and TRBJ2-7; TRBD1 aligns across 7 bases. The CDR3 runs 14 residues. CDR1 KGHSH and CDR2 LQKENI come from the germline V gene. Trimming cost V 3 bases and J 2 bases; bases outside gene matches: 4. The CDR3 nucleotides read TGTGCCAGCTCACCCCCGACAGGGCCCTACGAGCAGTACTTC. This gives the protein CASSPPTGPYEQYF.

The DNA of the CDR3 is TGTGCCAGCAGCTTAGTGGCGCAGGGGGAGGCTTTCTTT. Its translation: CASSLVAQGEAFF. This chain connects TRBV7-9 to TRBJ1-1; 7 nucleotides agree with TRBD1. V gave up 1 base and J gave up 11 bases; unmatched junction bases: 7. The CDR3 consists of 13 residues. Germline V gene data show CDR1 as SEHNR and CDR2 as FQNEAQ (reference sequence).

The rearrangement links TRBV4-1 to TRBJ1-5; TRBD1 matches 7 bases. The CDR3 is made up of 15 amino acids. Germline V gives CDR1 MGHRA, CDR2 YSYEKL. With 1 base clipped from V and 7 bases from J, the junction kept 7 bases outside the gene matches. For the CDR3, the DNA is TGCGCCAGCAGCCAAGGGACAGGAATCGAACAGCCCCAGCATTTT. Protein sequence: CASSQGTGIEQPQHF.

This chain joins TRBV29-1 and TRBJ2-2, with 9 bases matching TRBD2. With V trimmed by 3 bases and J by 3 bases, 2 bases remained unmatched. The CDR3 has 14 amino acids. Germline V gene lookup returns CDR1 SQVTM and CDR2 ANQGSEA. The DNA for the CDR3 is TGCAGCGTTGACACTAGCGGGCACACCGGGGAGCTGTTTTTT. Translating gives CSVDTSGHTGELFF.

J is TRBJ1-1 and V is TRBV2, with D possibly being TRBD1 (6 bases). The CDR3 contains 12 residues. Germline V gene sequence: CDR1 SNHLY, CDR2 FYNNEI. The V and J ends lost 7 bases and 10 bases respectively, with 16 bases between them. CDR3 coding DNA: TGTGCCAGCAAGGGACATGCGATAGGAGCTTTCTTT. Protein: CASKGHAIGAFF.

The chain links TRBV25-1 to TRBJ1-2; 7 positions agree with TRBD1. The CDR3 has 16 amino acids. CDR1 is MGHDK, CDR2 SYGVNS, per germline. Germline trimming cut 7 bases from V and 0 bases from J; bases unmatched to any gene: 11. Written as DNA, the CDR3 is TGTGCCAGCACCTATATAGGGGGCAGCACTAACTATGGCTACACCTTC. This encodes CASTYIGGSTNYGYTF.